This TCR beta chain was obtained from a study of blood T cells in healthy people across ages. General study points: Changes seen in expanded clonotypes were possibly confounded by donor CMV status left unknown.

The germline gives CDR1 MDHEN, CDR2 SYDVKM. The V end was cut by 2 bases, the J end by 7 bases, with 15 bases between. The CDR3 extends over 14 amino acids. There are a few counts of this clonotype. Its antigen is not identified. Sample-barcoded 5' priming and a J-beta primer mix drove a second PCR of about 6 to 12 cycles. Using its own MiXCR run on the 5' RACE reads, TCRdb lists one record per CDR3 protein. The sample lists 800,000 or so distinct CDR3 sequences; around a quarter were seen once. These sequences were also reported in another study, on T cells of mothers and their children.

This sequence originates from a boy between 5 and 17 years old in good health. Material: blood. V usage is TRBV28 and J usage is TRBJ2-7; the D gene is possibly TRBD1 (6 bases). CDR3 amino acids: CASSLAPPGEEQYF. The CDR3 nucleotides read TGTGCCAGCAGTTTAGCTCCCCCAGGGGAAGAGCAGTACTTC.